The T cell receptor (beta chain) under discussion was sequenced for a study of T cells after yellow fever vaccination (dated by TCRdb to about 2019). In terms of the full investigation: Libraries from fractions with low cell numbers were prepared with the SMART-Seq v4 Ultra Low Input RNA kit. To track T-cell clones before and after primary and booster YFV17D yellow fever vaccination, bulk TCR alpha and beta repertoires were sequenced longitudinally. Two healthy male donors, one aged 18 to 30 and one aged 30 to 40 years, were included in the cohort. Blood samples were taken at several timepoints before and after primary and secondary immunization, and bulk PBMC replicates and cell subsets were isolated.

The germline V gene sets CDR1 to LGHNA and CDR2 to YNFKEQ. For this chain, trimming is 0 bases at the V end and 2 bases at the J end, and the number of junction bases without a gene match is 4. There are 19 amino acids in the CDR3, from cysteine to phenylalanine inclusive. Only the CDR3 DNA is retained, 57 bases long and in frame from the first base. Sequencing was performed on an Illumina NovaSeq 6000. Synthesis of TCR cDNA relied on 5'RACE template switching, a step that introduced a universal primer site along with unique molecular identifiers. Priming for cDNA synthesis came from both the TCR alpha and TCR beta constant segments. Two PCR steps were used to amplify libraries, with sample barcodes and sequencing adapters being added in the second step. Sequencing of the libraries was done on either Illumina HiSeq 2500 (2x100 bp) or NovaSeq (2x150 bp). The paper's data handling went like this. Reads were demultiplexed and collapsed into UMI consensus sequences with MIGEC, and V(D)J alignment was performed with MiXCR. Vaccine-responding clonotypes were identified with edgeR using replicate PBMC samples, with FDR below 0.01 and a log2 fold change above 5 up to day 15 being required. Each bulk clonotype was labeled CD4 or CD8 based on which sequenced repertoire, CD4 or CD8, contained the clonotype at higher abundance. TCRdb itself trimmed the public reads at Q25 with fastp, ran MiXCR and retained productive beta chains. Every distinct CDR3 protein forms one entry, paired with its most common genes and DNA. The V and J calls come from TCRdb's annotation, not from the publication. This sample is represented by some 220,000 distinct CDR3 sequences; approximately 3.2% of them were singletons. The biggest ten clones account for roughly 3.2% of the sample.

This specimen's treatment or condition label, interpreted: live attenuated yellow fever vaccine strain. A standard Ficoll-Paque protocol was used to isolate PBMCs from peripheral blood. CD4 and CD8 T-cell fractions were isolated with Dynabeads CD4 and CD8 positive selection kits. TriZol was used to extract RNA from bulk PBMCs, from CD4 and CD8 fractions, and from dextramer-positive and dextramer-negative fractions. What the authors observed across the whole study: A small fraction of clonotypes appeared in both the CD4 and CD8 compartments, likely as a result of convergent recombination. Compared with the primary T-cell response, the secondary T-cell response was weaker but faster, peaking on day 5 rather than day 15. Because abundant contaminating clonotypes from the bulk population could be contained in FACS-sorted repertoires, computational filtering was required. Because the study included only a couple of donors, the extent to which the findings can be generalized is limited. After the booster, most of the clones that had expanded following primary vaccination were detected again (almost 98% of CD4 and around 88% of CD8), which suggests that memory was broadly maintained.

A few counts support this clonotype. Its antigen specificity is not known. No base qualities exist here, and no much larger clone lies one base off it. This TCR was sampled from a man in his late teens or twenties who received the YFV17D yellow fever vaccine. Source: CD4+ T cells sorted from PBMCs, taken 10 days after the yellow fever booster vaccination. The chain couples TRBV4-2 to TRBJ2-2, and TRBD2 matches 15 of the central bases. The CDR3 corresponds to CASSQEGLAGGGNTGELFF. The nucleotides read TGTGCCAGCAGCCAAGAGGGACTAGCGGGGGGCGGTAACACCGGGGAGCTGTTTTTT.